The present entry profiles one T cell receptor (beta chain) with its context. Its specificity is unknown. This CDR3 has 12 amino acids. CDR1 and CDR2 from the germline V gene are MNHEY and SVGAGI. Trimming cost V 5 bases and J 11 bases, with 13 bases left between them. Terminally differentiated effector memory CD45RA+ cells were excluded from the naive CD8 cells, which were CD45RO-negative and positively selected for CCR7. The data are from a study of shared clonotypes between healthy human individuals. Study-wide points: Non-shared clonotypes had lower generation probabilities than those shared by all four donors. Of the naive CD4 clonotypes, roughly 5.5% were shared across four donors.

The assay was immunoSEQ multiplex PCR, and TCRdb's table has in-frame clones only and misses some. The sample yields roughly 810,000 clones, approximately 97% seen once. The rearrangement links TRBV6-5 to TRBJ2-1; D possibly matches TRBD1 or TRBD2 (5 bases each). Sequencing used naive CD8+ T cells sorted from blood. This clonotype originated in a man aged 30-40 years in good health. DNA for the CDR3: TGTGCCAGCAGTCGGGACCCAAGAAAGCAGTTCTTC. Translation gives CASSRDPRKQFF.